What follows are 5 T cell receptor beta chains derived from one specimen sequenced in a study of blood T cells in healthy people across ages. Next came a second PCR, run for 7 to 11 cycles, which used a sample-barcoded 5' primer along with a J-beta primer mix. In TCRdb, the 5' RACE reads were re-called with MiXCR into one record per CDR3 protein. The top ten hold approximately 11% of the sample, which has roughly 1.7 million distinct CDR3 sequences, about 35% seen once. The sequenced sample consisted of blood. These receptors were obtained from a woman in her 30s in good health.

The chain has TRBV5-1 and TRBJ1-1; D unresolved. The CDR3 runs to 15 residues. Germline CDR1 and CDR2: SGHRS and YFSETQ. V was shortened by 0 bases and J by 0 bases, with 9 bases between the two germline ends. CDR3 nucleotides: TGCGCCAGCAGCTTGGTGGGGTCTATGAACACTGAAGCTTTCTTT. Translation gives CASSLVGSMNTEAFF.

The V and J genes are TRBV27 and TRBJ1-5; D unclear. Germline V gene lookup returns CDR1 MNHEY and CDR2 SMNVEV (reference sequence). Trimming took off 9 bases at V and 6 bases at J, with 15 bases between the two ends. The CDR3 loop spans 13 amino acids. CDR3 amino acids: CASSRSGFQPQHF. The CDR3 bases are TGTGCCAGTTCAAGGTCGGGTTTTCAGCCCCAGCATTTT.

This clonotype was picked up a small number of times. The chain employs TRBV29-1 and TRBJ2-3; D might be TRBD1 or TRBD2, each matching 6 bases. Trimming left V 4 bases short and J 2 bases short, with 10 bases between. This CDR3 spans 13 amino acids. Germline V gene lookup returns CDR1 SQVTM and CDR2 ANQGSEA. The CDR3 protein is CSVVGGYTDTQYF. The DNA of the CDR3 is TGCAGCGTTGTAGGGGGGTACACAGATACGCAGTATTTT.

This clonotype was found a few times. This sequence joins TRBV20-1 and TRBJ1-1; TRBD1 matches 7 bases. With 6 bases clipped from V and 5 bases from J, the junction kept 9 bases outside the gene matches. Per germline, CDR1 DFQATT and CDR2 SNEGSKA (reference sequence). The CDR3 has 13 amino acids. CDR3 sequence (DNA): TGCAGTGCCCCAGGGGGGGTGGGTACTGAAGCTTTCTTT. This gives the protein CSAPGGVGTEAFF.

This clonotype has only a few counts. The V and J genes are TRBV10-3 and TRBJ2-6, with no clear D. With 5 bases removed from V and 0 bases from J, the gap between germline ends came to 14 bases. This CDR3 has 17 amino acids. Germline assignment: CDR1 ENHRY and CDR2 SYGVKD. This CDR3 is CAISYSGKFSGANVLTF. CDR3 in DNA: TGTGCCATCAGTTACTCCGGAAAATTCTCTGGGGCCAACGTCCTGACTTTC.